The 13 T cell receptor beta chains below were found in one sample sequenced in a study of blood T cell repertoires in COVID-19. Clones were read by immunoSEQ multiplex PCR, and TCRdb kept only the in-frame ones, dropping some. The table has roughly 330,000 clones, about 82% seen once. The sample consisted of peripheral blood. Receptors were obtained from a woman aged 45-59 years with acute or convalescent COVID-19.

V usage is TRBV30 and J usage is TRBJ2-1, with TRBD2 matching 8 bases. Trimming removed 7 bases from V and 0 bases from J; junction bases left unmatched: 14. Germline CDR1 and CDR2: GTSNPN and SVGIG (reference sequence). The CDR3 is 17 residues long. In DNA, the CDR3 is TGTGCCTACCAGGGGTTCGGTAGCGGGGTCTCCTACAATGAGCAGTTCTTC. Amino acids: CAYQGFGSGVSYNEQFF.

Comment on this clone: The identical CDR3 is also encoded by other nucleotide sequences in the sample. CDR3 coding DNA: TGTGCCAGCAGCCAAGGGCTAGCGGGCTTATACGAGCAGTACTTC. Translating it yields CASSQGLAGLYEQYF. The chain recombines TRBV3-1 (or the pseudogene TRBV3-2) with TRBJ2-7, with 8 bases identical to TRBD2. J gave up 4 bases and V 1 base, and 6 bases lay outside the gene matches. Germline-derived CDR1 and CDR2 are LGHDT and YNNKEL (reference sequence). This CDR3 comprises 15 residues.

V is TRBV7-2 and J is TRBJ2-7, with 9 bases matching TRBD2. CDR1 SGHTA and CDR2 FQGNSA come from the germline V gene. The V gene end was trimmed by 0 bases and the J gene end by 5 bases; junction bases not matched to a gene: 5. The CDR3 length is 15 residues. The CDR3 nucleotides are TGTGCCAGCAGCTTAGCGCTCGCGGGAGGGAACGAGCAGTACTTC. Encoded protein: CASSLALAGGNEQYF. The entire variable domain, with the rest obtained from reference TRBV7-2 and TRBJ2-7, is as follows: GAGVSQSPSNKVTEKGKDVELRCDPISGHTALYWYRQSLGQGLEFLIYFQGNSAPDKSGLPSDRFSAERTGGSVSTLTIQRTQQEDSAVYLCASSLALAGGNEQYFGPGTRLTVT.

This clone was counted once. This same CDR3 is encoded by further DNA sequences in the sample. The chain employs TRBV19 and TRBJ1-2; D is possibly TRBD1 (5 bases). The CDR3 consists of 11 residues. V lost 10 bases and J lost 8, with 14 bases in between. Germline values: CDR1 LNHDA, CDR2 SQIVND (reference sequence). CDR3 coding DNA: TGTGCCACTTGTGGGGAGGGGGGCTACACCTTC. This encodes CATCGEGGYTF.

For the CDR3, the DNA is TGTGCCAGCAGTGAAGGCAGGGGGCTGGGAGAGACCCAGTACTTC. This sequence encodes CASSEGRGLGETQYF. The chain couples TRBV11-2 to TRBJ2-5; TRBD1 matches 8 bases. Germline values: CDR1 SGHAT, CDR2 FQNNGV. This CDR3 comprises 15 residues. With V trimmed by 6 bases and J by 4 bases, 10 bases remained unmatched.

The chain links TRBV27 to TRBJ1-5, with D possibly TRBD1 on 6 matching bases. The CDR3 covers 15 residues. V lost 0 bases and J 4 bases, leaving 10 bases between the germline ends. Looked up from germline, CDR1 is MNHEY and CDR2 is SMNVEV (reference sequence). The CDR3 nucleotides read TGTGCCAGCAGTTTATCGCGCCAGGGGAATCAGCCCCAGCATTTT. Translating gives CASSLSRQGNQPQHF.

This CDR3 is CASSLARGPINEQFF. The CDR3 bases are TGTGCCAGCAGCTTAGCTAGAGGCCCTATCAATGAGCAGTTCTTC. The chain uses TRBV7-2 and TRBJ2-1; no definite D call. Trimming took off 0 bases at V and 6 bases at J, with 12 bases between the two ends. There are 15 residues in the CDR3. CDR1 is SGHTA, CDR2 FQGNSA, per germline. The full variable domain, with the rest looked up from reference TRBV7-2 and TRBJ2-1, is GAGVSQSPSNKVTEKGKDVELRCDPISGHTALYWYRQSLGQGLEFLIYFQGNSAPDKSGLPSDRFSAERTGGSVSTLTIQRTQQEDSAVYLCASSLARGPINEQFFGPGTRLTVL.

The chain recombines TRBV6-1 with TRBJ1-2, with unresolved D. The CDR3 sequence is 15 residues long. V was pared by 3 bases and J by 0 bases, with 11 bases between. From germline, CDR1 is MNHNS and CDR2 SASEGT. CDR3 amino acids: CASSETTWANYGYTF. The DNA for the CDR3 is TGTGCCAGCAGTGAGACTACTTGGGCTAACTATGGCTACACCTTC.

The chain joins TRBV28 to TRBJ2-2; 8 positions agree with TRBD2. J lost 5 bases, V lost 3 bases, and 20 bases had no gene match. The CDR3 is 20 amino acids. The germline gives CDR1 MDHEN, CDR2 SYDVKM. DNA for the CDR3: TGTGCCAGCAGTTTTCCAGGACTAGCCGAGCCTCCCAAGGGGACCGGGGAGCTGTTTTTT. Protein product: CASSFPGLAEPPKGTGELFF.

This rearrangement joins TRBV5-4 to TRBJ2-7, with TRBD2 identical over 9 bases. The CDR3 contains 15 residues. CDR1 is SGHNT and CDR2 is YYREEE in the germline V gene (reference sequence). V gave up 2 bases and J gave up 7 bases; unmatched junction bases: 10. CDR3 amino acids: CASSFAAGGLREQYF. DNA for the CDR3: TGTGCCAGCAGCTTCGCCGCGGGAGGGCTCCGGGAGCAGTACTTC.

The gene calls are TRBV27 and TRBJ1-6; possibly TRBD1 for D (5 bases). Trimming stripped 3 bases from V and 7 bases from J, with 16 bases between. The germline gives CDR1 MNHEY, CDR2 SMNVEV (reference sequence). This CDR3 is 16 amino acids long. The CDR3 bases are TGTGCCAGCAGTTTCCGACCGGGACTCGTGAATTCACCCCTCCACTTT. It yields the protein CASSFRPGLVNSPLHF.

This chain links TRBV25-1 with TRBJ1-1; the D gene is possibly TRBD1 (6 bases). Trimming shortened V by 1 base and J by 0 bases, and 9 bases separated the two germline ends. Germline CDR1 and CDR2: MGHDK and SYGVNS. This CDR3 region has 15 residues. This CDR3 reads CASSEWGGMNTEAFF. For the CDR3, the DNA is TGTGCCAGCAGTGAATGGGGGGGCATGAACACTGAAGCTTTCTTT.

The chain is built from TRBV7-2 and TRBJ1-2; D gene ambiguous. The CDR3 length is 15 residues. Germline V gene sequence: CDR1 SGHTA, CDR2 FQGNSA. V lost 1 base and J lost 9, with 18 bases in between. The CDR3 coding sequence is TGTGCCAGCAGCTTAGACCTTATCCAGGAGGGTCGCTACACCTTC. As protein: CASSLDLIQEGRYTF. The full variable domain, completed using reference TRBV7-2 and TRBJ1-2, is GAGVSQSPSNKVTEKGKDVELRCDPISGHTALYWYRQSLGQGLEFLIYFQGNSAPDKSGLPSDRFSAERTGGSVSTLTIQRTQQEDSAVYLCASSLDLIQEGRYTFGSGTRLTVV.